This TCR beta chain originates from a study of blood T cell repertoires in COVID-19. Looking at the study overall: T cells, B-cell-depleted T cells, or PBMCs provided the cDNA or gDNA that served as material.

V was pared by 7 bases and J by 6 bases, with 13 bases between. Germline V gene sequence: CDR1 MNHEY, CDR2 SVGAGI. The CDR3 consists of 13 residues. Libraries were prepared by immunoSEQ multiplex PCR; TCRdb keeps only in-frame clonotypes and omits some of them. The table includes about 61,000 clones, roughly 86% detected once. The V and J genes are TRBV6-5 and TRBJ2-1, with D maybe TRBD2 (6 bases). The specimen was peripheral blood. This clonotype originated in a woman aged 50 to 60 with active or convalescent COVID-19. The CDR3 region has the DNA TGTGCCAGCACCTTTCAGGGAGGCAATGAGCAGTTCTTC. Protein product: CASTFQGGNEQFF.